This T cell receptor beta chain was found in a study of breast tumors, draining lymph nodes, adjacent tissues. Study findings and constraints: Tumor TCR diversity was below lymph nodes but above nontumor tissue. Tumor T cell lymph node origin was a supported hypothesis, not proven.

A note on this clonotype: Its antigen is unknown.

Samples came from axillary lymph nodes draining the breast cancer. From the multiplex PCR reads, TCRdb called clonotypes with MiXCR, one entry per CDR3 protein. The table has over 200,000 distinct CDR3 sequences, roughly 32% seen once; the top ten hold 1.3% to 1.5%. This CDR3 is 14 amino acids long. Trimming shortened V by 5 bases and J by 8 bases, and 15 bases separated the two germline ends. CDR1 is MGHRA and CDR2 is YSYEKL in the germline V gene. Sequencing input: axillary lymph node tissue. This receptor was taken from a female donor with breast cancer. Some clones in this sample may be carry-over from other donors' samples. The genes are TRBV4-1 and TRBJ1-4; TRBD1 might be the D (5 bases). The CDR3 here is CASSDPRDGEKLFF. CDR3 bases: TGCGCCAGCAGCGACCCCCGGGACGGGGAAAAACTGTTTTTT.